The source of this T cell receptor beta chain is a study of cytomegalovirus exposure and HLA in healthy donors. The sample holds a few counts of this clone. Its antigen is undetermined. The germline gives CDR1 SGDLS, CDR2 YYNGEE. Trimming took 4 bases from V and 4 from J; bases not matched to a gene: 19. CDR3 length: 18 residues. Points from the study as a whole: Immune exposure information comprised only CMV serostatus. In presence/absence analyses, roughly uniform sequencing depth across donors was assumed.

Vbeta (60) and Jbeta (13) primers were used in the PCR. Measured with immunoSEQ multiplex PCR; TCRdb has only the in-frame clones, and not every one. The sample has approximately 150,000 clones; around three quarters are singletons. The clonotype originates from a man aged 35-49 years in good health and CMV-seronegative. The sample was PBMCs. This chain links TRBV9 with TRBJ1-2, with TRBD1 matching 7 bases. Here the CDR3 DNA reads TGTGCCAGCAGCTCTAGCCCGACAGGGCATCAAGCGGTCTATGGCTACACCTTC. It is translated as CASSSSPTGHQAVYGYTF.